This T cell receptor (beta chain) comes out of a study of PD-1 blockade in classical Hodgkin lymphoma. Overall study: Nivolumab dosing for patients was 3 mg/kg, administered intravenously every 2 weeks.

The J segment lost 0 bases and the V segment lost 5 bases, leaving 9 bases of the junction unmatched. Germline values: CDR1 LNHDA, CDR2 SQIVND (reference sequence). The CDR3 runs to 19 residues. With no exception, relapse followed autologous stem cell transplantation in all patients, and brentuximab vedotin exposure varied. Here immunoSEQ multiplex PCR was the method, and the copy in TCRdb shows in-frame clones only, minus some. The sample has 20,000 to 25,000 clones, 68% seen once; the top ten hold 5% to 6%. Specimen: peripheral blood mononuclear cells (PBMCs), collected at baseline. The chain uses TRBV19 and TRBJ2-3, with 15 bases aligning to TRBD2. This TCR derives from a human donor with classical Hodgkin lymphoma. As DNA, the CDR3 is TGTGCCAGTAGTCTGCTAGGACTAGCGGGGGGGCCAAGCACAGATACGCAGTATTTT. This codes for CASSLLGLAGGPSTDTQYF. Complete variable domain (other parts from reference TRBV19 and TRBJ2-3): DGGITQSPKYLFRKEGQNVTLSCEQNLNHDAMYWYRQDPGQGLRLIYYSQIVNDFQKGDIAEGYSVSREKKESFPLTVTSAQKNPTAFYLCASSLLGLAGGPSTDTQYFGPGTRLTVL.